Shown below are 9 T cell receptor beta chains from a single sample sequenced in a study of OX40 agonist ivuxolimab in advanced cancers. Sequencing was performed with immunoSEQ multiplex PCR; in TCRdb, only in-frame clones are kept and a portion is missing. The sample has over 60,000 clones; 80% to 90% are singletons. The material sequenced was CD4+ or CD8+ T cells sorted from blood, taken in a trial of the OX40 agonist ivuxolimab. All receptors come from an adult with an advanced solid tumor such as melanoma, head and neck, liver or kidney cancer.

This rearrangement joins TRBV30 to TRBJ2-7; tentatively, D is TRBD2 (6 bases). The CDR3 has 14 amino acids. With 4 bases removed from V and 2 bases from J, the gap between germline ends came to 15 bases. CDR1 and CDR2 (germline): GTSNPN, SVGIG (reference sequence). CDR3 bases: TGTGCCTGGACCTACGCGGGACCCACCTACGAGCAGTACTTC. Translating it yields CAWTYAGPTYEQYF.

This rearrangement joins TRBV27 to TRBJ2-1; D is perhaps TRBD1 (5 bases). Trimming shortened V by 5 bases and J by 5 bases, and 19 bases separated the two germline ends. CDR1 MNHEY and CDR2 SMNVEV come from the germline V gene (reference sequence). The CDR3 consists of 16 residues. The CDR3 is CASSPRQTSWNNEQFF. In DNA form, the CDR3 reads TGTGCCAGCAGTCCCCGACAGACTTCTTGGAACAATGAGCAGTTCTTC.

The chain joins TRBV28 to TRBJ2-2, with 8 positions matching TRBD2. With 5 bases clipped from V and 6 bases from J, the junction kept 8 bases outside the gene matches. Germline V gene lookup returns CDR1 MDHEN and CDR2 SYDVKM. This CDR3 has 15 residues. CDR3 bases: TGTGCCAGCAGTACAGCGGGGGTAATAGCCGGGGAGCTGTTTTTT. It yields the protein CASSTAGVIAGELFF.

J is TRBJ2-4 and V is TRBV18, with D perhaps TRBD1 or TRBD2 (6 bases each). The V gene's germline CDR1 is KGHSH and CDR2 LQKENI. This CDR3 comprises 18 residues. V gave up 0 bases and J gave up 0 bases, with 15 bases separating them. In nucleotides, the CDR3 is TGTGCCAGCTCACCACCTGAAGGGGGGCCACTAGCCAAAAACATTCAGTACTTC. This translates into CASSPPEGGPLAKNIQYF.

This chain links TRBV11-2 with TRBJ1-1, with TRBD1 matching 8 bases. CDR1 and CDR2 (germline): SGHAT, FQNNGV. The length of the CDR3 is 14 residues. The junction had 7 bases not matched to a gene; V was cut back by 4 bases and J by 6 bases. In DNA form, the CDR3 reads TGTGCCAGCAGCTCACTCGACAGGGGCTCTGAAGCTTTCTTT. The encoded protein is CASSSLDRGSEAFF.

By frequency in the sample, this clone is medium-sized. Other DNA sequences within the sample encode an identical CDR3. V usage is TRBV6-6 and J usage is TRBJ1-3; no reliable D call. Trimming shortened V by 4 bases and J by 0 bases, and 7 bases separated the two germline ends. The CDR3 extends over 14 amino acids. CDR1 and CDR2 (germline): MNHNY, SVGAGI (reference sequence). CDR3 amino acids: CASSLGSSGNTIYF. CDR3 bases: TGTGCCAGCAGTTTAGGGAGCTCTGGAAACACCATATATTTT.

The V call is TRBV11-2, the J call TRBJ2-1, with 9 bases fitting TRBD2. V dropped 5 bases and J dropped 7; count of bases not matched to a gene: 12. Germline V gene sequence: CDR1 SGHAT, CDR2 FQNNGV. CDR3 length: 16 residues. The CDR3 nucleotides read TGTGCCAGCAGCCATGCCGGGACTAGCCTTCCGAATGAGCAGTTCTTC. Amino acid sequence: CASSHAGTSLPNEQFF.

This clone was observed a handful of times. The rearrangement uses TRBV19 and TRBJ1-6; D is uncertain. Germline CDR1 is LNHDA and CDR2 is SQIVND (reference sequence). V lost 7 bases, J lost 7 bases, and 14 bases lay in between. CDR3 length: 14 amino acids. The CDR3 nucleotides are TGTGCCAGTACGATGAGGGTCGAAAATTCACCCCTCCACTTT. It yields the protein CASTMRVENSPLHF.

The chain employs TRBV6-5 and TRBJ1-2, with D tentatively TRBD1 (5 bases). The germline gives CDR1 MNHEY, CDR2 SVGAGI. CDR3 length: 12 amino acids. V lost 2 bases, J lost 4 bases, and 5 bases lay in between. DNA of the CDR3: TGTGCCAGCAGTTACGACAGCTATGGCTACACCTTC. This codes for CASSYDSYGYTF.